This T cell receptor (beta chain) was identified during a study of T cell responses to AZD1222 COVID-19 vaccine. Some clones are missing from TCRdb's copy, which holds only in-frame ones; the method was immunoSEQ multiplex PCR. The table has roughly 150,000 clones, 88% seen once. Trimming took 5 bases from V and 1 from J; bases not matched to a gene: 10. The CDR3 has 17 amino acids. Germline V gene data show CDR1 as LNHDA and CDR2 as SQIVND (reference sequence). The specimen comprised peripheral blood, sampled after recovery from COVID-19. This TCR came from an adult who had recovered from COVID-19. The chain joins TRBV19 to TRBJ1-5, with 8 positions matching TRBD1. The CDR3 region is CASSVRQGMASNQPQHF. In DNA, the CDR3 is TGTGCCAGTAGTGTAAGACAGGGGATGGCAAGCAATCAGCCCCAGCATTTT.